One and the same sample provided the 20 T cell receptor beta chains below, sequenced in a study of blood T cells in healthy people across ages (dated by TCRdb to about 2015). The library came from 5' RACE. Sequencing was carried out with an Illumina HiSeq 2500. A second PCR of roughly 7 to 12 cycles was performed with a sample-barcoded 5' primer and a J-beta primer mix. The raw public data were reprocessed by TCRdb itself: fastp quality trimming at Q25, MiXCR clonotype calling, in-frame beta chains only. A single entry per CDR3 protein holds the most common genes and DNA from its merged rows. This sample comprises roughly 1.6 million distinct CDR3 sequences, about 35% of them detected only once. 11% of the sample rests with the top ten. Sequencing used blood. The receptors were gathered from a young woman in good health.

This chain joins TRBV20-1 and TRBJ2-7; D is undetermined. V dropped 0 bases and J dropped 6 bases, with 18 bases sitting between them. Germline V lookup: CDR1 DFQATT, CDR2 SNEGSKA (reference sequence). This CDR3 spans 15 amino acids. The CDR3 bases are TGCAGTGCTAGAGATCAGGCAAGACTGGTTGCCGAGCAGTACTTC. This gives the protein CSARDQARLVAEQYF.

The chain has TRBV5-1 and TRBJ2-2, with 9 bases identical to TRBD1. V lost 2 bases to trimming and J lost 7 bases; unmatched junction nucleotides: 15. The length of the CDR3 is 18 residues. Germline CDR1 SGHRS, CDR2 YFSETQ. CDR3 in DNA: TGCGCCAGCAGCTTCCCACAGGGGGCCAGCGGCTGGAGCGGGGAGCTGTTTTTT. Translation gives CASSFPQGASGWSGELFF. Using reference TRBV5-1 and TRBJ2-2 for the parts outside the CDR3, the full variable domain is KAGVTQTPRYLIKTRGQQVTLSCSPISGHRSVSWYQQTPGQGLQFLFEYFSETQRNKGNFPGRFSGRQFSNSRSEMNVSTLELGDSALYLCASSFPQGASGWSGELFFGEGSRLTVL.

The gene calls are TRBV5-6 and TRBJ1-2, with D hard to call. Germline CDR1 is SGHDT and CDR2 is YYEEEE. V shed 4 bases and J shed 4 bases, with 17 bases lying between them. CDR3 length: 15 residues. The CDR3 DNA reads as TGTGCCAGCAGCCTCCTGACCGGCCTCCTCTATGGCTACACCTTC. Protein: CASSLLTGLLYGYTF. The whole variable domain, remainder taken from reference TRBV5-6 and TRBJ1-2, is DAGVTQSPTHLIKTRGQQVTLRCSPKSGHDTVSWYQQALGQGPQFIFQYYEEEERQRGNFPDRFSGHQFPNYSSELNVNALLLGDSALYLCASSLLTGLLYGYTFGSGTRLTVV.

There are many counts of this clonotype. The rearrangement links TRBV5-5 to TRBJ2-5; 9 bases line up with TRBD2. CDR3 length equals 13 residues. Germline V CDR1 and CDR2: SGHKS, YYEKEE (reference sequence). J lost 5 bases, V lost 5 bases, and 4 bases had no gene match. The CDR3 DNA is TGTGCCAGCAGTCAAACTAGCGGGGAGACCCAGTACTTC. This sequence encodes CASSQTSGETQYF.

The genes are TRBV3-1 and TRBJ2-7, with D possibly being TRBD2 (5 bases). The V and J ends lost 3 bases and 5 bases respectively, with 14 bases between them. The CDR3 runs 14 residues. CDR1 and CDR2 (germline): LGHDT, YNNKEL (reference sequence). As DNA, the CDR3 is TGTGCCAGCAGCCAGGGTACTTTGAGGGACGAGCAGTACTTC. Translation: CASSQGTLRDEQYF.

In this sample, this clonotype turned up a few times. The chain is built from TRBV11-2 and TRBJ2-1; 8 nucleotides line up with TRBD2. Germline V gene data show CDR1 as SGHAT and CDR2 as FQNNGV. Trimming took 5 bases from V and 9 from J; bases not matched to a gene: 15. The CDR3 covers 16 residues. The CDR3 region is CASSLLAATSPGEQFF. The DNA of the CDR3 is TGTGCCAGCAGCCTACTAGCGGCGACCTCCCCTGGTGAGCAGTTCTTC.

This clonotype was detected only a few times. Its ends do not fully match the called genes, so a read error is possible. The chain employs TRBV29-1 and TRBJ2-6; D may correspond to TRBD1 or TRBD2 (5 bases each). This CDR3 is 13 amino acids long. Germline-derived CDR1 and CDR2 are SQVTM and ANQGSEA. This CDR3 is CSVEGSGANVRTF. The CDR3 region has the DNA TGCAGCGTTGAAGGTTCCGGGGCCAACGTCCGGACTTTC. The whole variable domain, remainder taken from reference TRBV29-1 and TRBJ2-6, is SAVISQKPSRDICQRGTSLTIQCQVDSQVTMMFWYRQQPGQSLTLIATANQGSEATYESGFVIDKFPISRPNLTFSTLTVSNMSPEDSSIYLCSVEGSGANVRTFGAGSRLTVL.

CDR3 sequence (DNA): TGTGCCAGCAGCCCCCGGGGCCCAATAGATACGCAGTATTTT. Translation: CASSPRGPIDTQYF. The V call is TRBV7-2, the J call TRBJ2-3, with D perhaps matching TRBD1 or TRBD2 (5 bases each). The CDR3 extends over 14 amino acids. CDR1 and CDR2 (germline): SGHTA, FQGNSA. Between the trimmed V and J ends, which lost 5 bases and 5 bases, there was a span of 14 bases.

This clonotype was found a few times. Relative to the germline gene, one junction end is altered; a read error may explain this. The chain has TRBV4-1 and TRBJ2-5, with 9 nucleotides matching TRBD1. The CDR3 runs 16 residues. Looked up from germline, CDR1 is MGHRA and CDR2 is YSYEKL. The DNA of the CDR3 is TGCACCAGCAGCCAAGCCCGGGGACAGGGAGGTAGGGAGCAGTACTTC. It specifies CTSSQARGQGGREQYF.

This clonotype was counted only a few times. A junction boundary mismatches the germline segment, possibly from a read error. This sequence joins TRBV20-1 and TRBJ1-2, with 10 bases fitting TRBD1. The CDR3 has 15 amino acids. CDR1 and CDR2 from the germline V gene are DFQATT and SNEGSKA (reference sequence). CDR3 nucleotide sequence: TGCAGTGCCCCCGGACAGGGGGGATACCTCTATGGCCACACCTTC. Translated: CSAPGQGGYLYGHTF.

V is TRBV4-1 and J is TRBJ1-4, with D unclear. This CDR3 is built from 11 residues. V lost 10 bases and J 4 bases, leaving 7 bases between the germline ends. The germline gives CDR1 MGHRA, CDR2 YSYEKL. The CDR3 loop is CATQSNEKLFF. For the CDR3, the DNA is TGCGCCACCCAGAGTAATGAAAAACTGTTTTTT.

Notes on this clonotype: One end of the junction fails to match germline, which may point to a read error. The rearrangement links TRBV5-6 to TRBJ2-1, with 10 bases lining up with TRBD2. Germline lookup yields CDR1 SGHDT and CDR2 YYEEEE. CDR3 length: 15 amino acids. In DNA, the CDR3 is TGCGCCAGCAGCTTGGAGCGGGGGGGCCCAAATGAGCAGTTCTTC. Encoded protein: CASSLERGGPNEQFF.

In its sample, this clonotype was seen a few times. The rearrangement links TRBV6-5 to TRBJ2-3; weak D call: TRBD1 (5 bases). V was shortened by 6 bases and J by 4 bases, with 14 bases between the two germline ends. CDR1 and CDR2 from the germline V gene are MNHEY and SVGAGI. The CDR3 is 14 amino acids. The CDR3 here is CASSPIRASDTQYF. The CDR3 DNA reads as TGTGCCAGCAGCCCGATCAGGGCCTCAGATACGCAGTATTTT.

The chain recombines TRBV27 with TRBJ2-7; TRBD2 aligns across 13 bases. The V gene's germline CDR1 is MNHEY and CDR2 SMNVEV (reference sequence). The CDR3 loop spans 17 amino acids. Unmatched junction bases numbered 7, after V lost 5 bases and J lost 0 bases. The CDR3 nucleotides read TGTGCCAGCAGTCCGGGACTAGCGGGATCCTCCTCCTACGAGCAGTACTTC. Translated: CASSPGLAGSSSYEQYF.

This clonotype was picked up a small number of times. The rearrangement links TRBV27 to TRBJ2-7, with TRBD2 matching over 10 bases. CDR1 and CDR2 from the germline V gene are MNHEY and SMNVEV (reference sequence). The CDR3 totals 16 residues. The trim removed 3 bases at V and 5 bases at J, leaving 10 bases unmatched. The CDR3 reads CASSFYKGLASHEQYF. CDR3 coding DNA: TGTGCCAGCAGTTTTTATAAGGGACTAGCGAGCCACGAGCAGTACTTC.

Ten or more counts support this clonotype. This rearrangement joins TRBV5-1 to TRBJ2-3; maybe TRBD2 (6 bases). The ends were cut back, 4 bases at V and 6 bases at J, with 15 bases in the middle. This CDR3 has 14 residues. Germline V CDR1 and CDR2: SGHRS, YFSETQ. CDR3 loop: CASSRDGGRDTQYF. Written as DNA, the CDR3 is TGCGCCAGCAGCCGAGACGGGGGTAGGGATACGCAGTATTTT.

This clonotype was picked up a small number of times. This chain joins TRBV20-1 and TRBJ2-7; TRBD1 agrees at 7 bases. Germline V lookup: CDR1 DFQATT, CDR2 SNEGSKA (reference sequence). This CDR3 contains 15 residues. The V gene end was trimmed by 5 bases and the J gene end by 0 bases; junction bases not matched to a gene: 10. CDR3 nucleotides: TGCAGTGCTCTTCGCCGGGACAGAGCCTCCTACGAGCAGTACTTC. This encodes CSALRRDRASYEQYF.

This clonotype was counted only a few times. The rearrangement uses TRBV11-2 and TRBJ2-3, with 7 nucleotides matching TRBD2. The germline CDR1 and CDR2 sequences are SGHAT and FQNNGV. V was pared by 1 base and J by 5 bases, with 9 bases of the junction left unmatched. This CDR3 is built from 16 residues. CDR3 in amino acids: CASSLVERGEGDTQYF. The CDR3, as DNA: TGTGCCAGCAGCTTAGTGGAACGGGGGGAGGGAGATACGCAGTATTTT.

Comment on this clonotype: A much bigger clone sits one base away, suggesting this may be a read error. J is TRBJ2-5 and V is TRBV28; no definite D call. The V gene's germline CDR1 is MDHEN and CDR2 SYDVKM. Trimming pared 8 bases from V and 4 bases from J, leaving 11 bases between. CDR3 size: 12 residues. CDR3 residues: CASGSPGETQYF. CDR3 in DNA: TGTGCCAGCGGTTCCCCAGGAGAGACCCAGTACTTC.

This clonotype was counted at least ten times. The chain recombines TRBV28 with TRBJ2-1; 9 bases line up with TRBD2. V lost 3 bases, J lost 3 bases, and 9 bases stayed unmatched. The CDR3 consists of 17 residues. CDR1 and CDR2 (germline): MDHEN, SYDVKM. The CDR3 is CASSFVTSGANYNEQFF. The CDR3 DNA follows: TGTGCCAGCAGTTTCGTGACTAGCGGAGCTAACTACAATGAGCAGTTCTTC.